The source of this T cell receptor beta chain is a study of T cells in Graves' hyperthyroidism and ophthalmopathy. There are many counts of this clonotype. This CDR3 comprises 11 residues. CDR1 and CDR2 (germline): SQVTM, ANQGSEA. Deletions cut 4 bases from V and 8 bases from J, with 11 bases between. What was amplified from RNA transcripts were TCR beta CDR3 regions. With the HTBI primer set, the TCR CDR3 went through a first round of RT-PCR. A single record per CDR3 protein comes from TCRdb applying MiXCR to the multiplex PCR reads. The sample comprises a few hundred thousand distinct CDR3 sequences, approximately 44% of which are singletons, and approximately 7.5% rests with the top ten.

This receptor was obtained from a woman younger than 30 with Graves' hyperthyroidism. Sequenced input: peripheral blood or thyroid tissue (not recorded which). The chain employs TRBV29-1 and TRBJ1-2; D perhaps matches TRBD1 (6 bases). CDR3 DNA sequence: TGCAGCGTTGTAGGGGGAGAAGGCTACACCTTC. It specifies CSVVGGEGYTF. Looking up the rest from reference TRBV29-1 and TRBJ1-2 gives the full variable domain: SAVISQKPSRDICQRGTSLTIQCQVDSQVTMMFWYRQQPGQSLTLIATANQGSEATYESGFVIDKFPISRPNLTFSTLTVSNMSPEDSSIYLCSVVGGEGYTFGSGTRLTVV.